Listed below are T cell receptor beta chains from one sample, sequenced in a study of cytomegalovirus exposure and HLA in healthy donors. Measured with immunoSEQ multiplex PCR; TCRdb has only the in-frame clones, and not every one. The table has 140,000 to 150,000 clones, 94% seen once. The material sequenced was PBMCs. The origin of the receptors is a man aged 18 to 35 in good health and CMV-seropositive. CDR3s include the opening cysteine and the closing phenylalanine or tryptophan. Each record gives: J gene, clone size, V gene, D gene, CDR3 protein, CDR3 DNA. D genes are given only for firm matches. Clone size is shown for a subset of rows, as once, few, many or a class of expanded clone.

j_gene: TRBJ2-1
abundance: .
v_gene: TRBV5-4
d_gene: .
CDR3aa: CASSLNRGEGNNEQFF
CDR3nt: TGTGCCAGCAGCTTGAATAGGGGGGAGGGAAACAATGAGCAGTTCTTC

j_gene: TRBJ2-3
abundance: .
v_gene: TRBV28
d_gene: TRBD1
CDR3aa: CASSSRDRSTDTQYF
CDR3nt: TGTGCCAGCAGTTCCCGGGACAGAAGCACAGATACGCAGTATTTT

j_gene: TRBJ1-2
abundance: .
v_gene: TRBV9
d_gene: TRBD1
CDR3aa: CASSVGGVGTAPNYGYTF
CDR3nt: TGTGCCAGCAGCGTAGGCGGGGTGGGGACAGCGCCTAACTATGGCTACACCTTC

j_gene: TRBJ1-1
abundance: .
v_gene: TRBV5-1
d_gene: TRBD1
CDR3aa: CASSLVGGEEF
CDR3nt: TGCGCCAGCAGCTTGGTAGGGGGCGAGGAGTTT

j_gene: TRBJ2-7
abundance: .
v_gene: TRBV4-1
d_gene: .
CDR3aa: CASSLNRDSYEQYF
CDR3nt: TGCGCCAGCAGCCTCAACAGGGACTCCTACGAGCAGTACTTC

j_gene: TRBJ1-2
abundance: .
v_gene: TRBV6-6
d_gene: .
CDR3aa: CAAEIWGDNNGYTF
CDR3nt: TGTGCCGCGGAGATTTGGGGAGATAATAATGGCTACACCTTC

j_gene: TRBJ1-5
abundance: .
v_gene: TRBV6-6
d_gene: TRBD1
CDR3aa: CASSYRDRDQPQHF
CDR3nt: TGTGCCAGCAGTTATCGGGACAGGGATCAGCCCCAGCATTTT

j_gene: TRBJ1-2
abundance: .
v_gene: TRBV2
d_gene: TRBD1
CDR3aa: CASSEYRGLDGYTF
CDR3nt: TGTGCCAGCAGTGAATACAGGGGGCTTGATGGCTACACCTTC

j_gene: TRBJ2-7
abundance: .
v_gene: TRBV5-1
d_gene: .
CDR3aa: CASSLHGGTYEQYF
CDR3nt: TGCGCCAGCAGCTTGCATGGAGGGACCTACGAGCAGTACTTC

j_gene: TRBJ2-1
abundance: .
v_gene: TRBV7-6
d_gene: TRBD2
CDR3aa: CASSAAGGPYNEQFF
CDR3nt: TGTGCCAGCAGCGCCGCGGGAGGCCCCTACAATGAGCAGTTCTTC

j_gene: TRBJ2-7
abundance: .
v_gene: TRBV7-2
d_gene: TRBD2
CDR3aa: CASSLARSGRAHEQYF
CDR3nt: TGTGCCAGCAGCTTAGCCCGTAGCGGGAGGGCCCACGAGCAGTACTTC

j_gene: TRBJ1-4
abundance: .
v_gene: TRBV11-2
d_gene: .
CDR3aa: CASSPRQDRQLFF
CDR3nt: TGTGCCAGCAGCCCCCGACAGGATCGGCAACTGTTTTTT

j_gene: TRBJ1-5
abundance: .
v_gene: TRBV28
d_gene: .
CDR3aa: CASRPQGWHQPQHF
CDR3nt: TGTGCCAGCAGGCCCCAGGGGTGGCATCAGCCCCAGCATTTT

j_gene: TRBJ1-6
abundance: .
v_gene: TRBV28
d_gene: .
CDR3aa: CASSKPRPGTVNSPLHF
CDR3nt: TGTGCCAGCAGTAAGCCCCGACCTGGGACTGTAAATTCACCCCTCCACTTT

j_gene: TRBJ1-4
abundance: once
v_gene: TRBV7-6
d_gene: .
CDR3aa: CASSLAGGAGEKLFF
CDR3nt: TGTGCCAGCAGCTTAGCCGGGGGGGCTGGTGAAAAACTGTTTTTT

j_gene: TRBJ1-4
abundance: .
v_gene: TRBV5-5
d_gene: TRBD1
CDR3aa: CASSLNRDREIRVNEKLFF
CDR3nt: TGTGCCAGCAGCTTGAACCGGGACAGGGAGATTAGGGTTAATGAAAAACTGTTTTTT

j_gene: TRBJ1-1
abundance: .
v_gene: TRBV2
d_gene: .
CDR3aa: CASSEDTQANTEAFF
CDR3nt: TGTGCCAGCAGTGAAGATACCCAAGCGAACACTGAAGCTTTCTTT

j_gene: TRBJ2-1
abundance: .
v_gene: TRBV28
d_gene: TRBD2
CDR3aa: CASQTSVTYNEQFF
CDR3nt: TGTGCCAGTCAGACTAGCGTCACCTACAATGAGCAGTTCTTC

j_gene: TRBJ2-1
abundance: .
v_gene: TRBV4-1
d_gene: TRBD2
CDR3aa: CASSLFSSGTYNEQFF
CDR3nt: TGCGCCAGCAGCCTATTTAGTAGCGGGACTTACAATGAGCAGTTCTTC

j_gene: TRBJ1-1
abundance: .
v_gene: TRBV2
d_gene: TRBD1
CDR3aa: CASSERTGGGFTEAFF
CDR3nt: TGTGCCAGCAGTGAACGGACAGGGGGAGGGTTTACTGAAGCTTTCTTT

j_gene: TRBJ1-4
abundance: .
v_gene: TRBV2
d_gene: .
CDR3aa: CASSEERVTANEKLFF
CDR3nt: TGTGCCAGCAGTGAAGAGAGGGTAACGGCTAATGAAAAACTGTTTTTT

j_gene: TRBJ2-2
abundance: .
v_gene: TRBV4-2
d_gene: TRBD1
CDR3aa: CASSQGVDRANTGELFF
CDR3nt: TGTGCCAGCAGCCAAGGGGTAGACAGGGCGAACACCGGGGAGCTGTTTTTT

j_gene: TRBJ2-1
abundance: .
v_gene: TRBV4-1
d_gene: .
CDR3aa: CASSPNHNEQFF
CDR3nt: TGCGCCAGCAGCCCAAATCACAATGAGCAGTTCTTC

j_gene: TRBJ2-2
abundance: .
v_gene: TRBV5-1
d_gene: TRBD2
CDR3aa: CASSRALAGVTGELFF
CDR3nt: TGCGCCAGCAGCCGAGCGCTAGCGGGAGTCACCGGGGAGCTGTTTTTT

j_gene: TRBJ1-4
abundance: .
v_gene: TRBV27
d_gene: TRBD1
CDR3aa: CASRAPSGQAYATNEKLFF
CDR3nt: TGTGCCAGCAGAGCCCCGTCGGGACAGGCTTATGCAACTAATGAAAAACTGTTTTTT

j_gene: TRBJ2-7
abundance: .
v_gene: TRBV11-2
d_gene: .
CDR3aa: CASSFGAWEQYF
CDR3nt: TGTGCCAGCAGCTTTGGGGCCTGGGAGCAGTACTTC

j_gene: TRBJ2-7
abundance: .
v_gene: TRBV7-6
d_gene: .
CDR3aa: CASSLARFYEQYF
CDR3nt: TGTGCCAGCAGCTTAGCGCGGTTCTACGAGCAGTACTTC

j_gene: TRBJ1-3
abundance: .
v_gene: TRBV6-1
d_gene: .
CDR3aa: CASIGDSGNTIYF
CDR3nt: TGTGCCAGCATAGGAGACTCTGGAAACACCATATATTTT

j_gene: TRBJ1-4
abundance: .
v_gene: TRBV15
d_gene: TRBD1
CDR3aa: CATSRAGTGAEKLFF
CDR3nt: TGTGCCACCAGCAGAGCCGGGACAGGGGCTGAAAAACTGTTTTTT

j_gene: TRBJ2-4
abundance: .
v_gene: TRBV11-1
d_gene: TRBD1
CDR3aa: CASSSDRGNQYF
CDR3nt: TGTGCCAGCAGCTCGGACAGGGGCAACCAGTACTTC

j_gene: TRBJ2-3
abundance: .
v_gene: TRBV7-2
d_gene: TRBD2
CDR3aa: CASSLMSSGRDTQYF
CDR3nt: TGTGCCAGCAGCTTAATGTCTAGCGGGAGAGATACGCAGTATTTT

j_gene: TRBJ2-1
abundance: .
v_gene: TRBV7-6
d_gene: TRBD1
CDR3aa: CASSMTGMLNEQFF
CDR3nt: TGTGCCAGCAGCATGACAGGGATGCTGAATGAGCAGTTCTTC

j_gene: TRBJ1-5
abundance: once
v_gene: TRBV5-6
d_gene: TRBD1
CDR3aa: CASSWTGSHGEPQHF
CDR3nt: TGTGCCAGCAGCTGGACAGGTAGCCACGGTGAGCCCCAGCATTTT

j_gene: TRBJ1-1
abundance: .
v_gene: TRBV5-1
d_gene: TRBD1
CDR3aa: CASRYDRGAEAFF
CDR3nt: TGCGCCAGCAGATATGACAGGGGCGCTGAAGCTTTCTTT

j_gene: TRBJ1-3
abundance: .
v_gene: TRBV5-1
d_gene: .
CDR3aa: CASSLMDYAAGNTIYF
CDR3nt: TGCGCCAGCAGCTTGATGGACTATGCCGCTGGAAACACCATATATTTT

j_gene: TRBJ2-7
abundance: .
v_gene: TRBV7-9
d_gene: .
CDR3aa: CASSLGPGNEQYF
CDR3nt: TGTGCCAGCAGCTTAGGGCCGGGGAACGAGCAGTACTTC

j_gene: TRBJ1-1
abundance: .
v_gene: TRBV6-5
d_gene: .
CDR3aa: CASSSAGGTEAFF
CDR3nt: TGTGCCAGCAGTTCGGCAGGCGGGACTGAAGCTTTCTTT

j_gene: TRBJ2-1
abundance: .
v_gene: TRBV5-1
d_gene: TRBD2
CDR3aa: CASSMRPGLASTEQFF
CDR3nt: TGCGCCAGCAGCATGCGGCCGGGACTAGCGAGTACTGAGCAGTTCTTC

j_gene: TRBJ2-3
abundance: .
v_gene: TRBV27
d_gene: TRBD2
CDR3aa: CASSTGLAGSSTDTQYF
CDR3nt: TGTGCCAGCAGCACGGGACTAGCGGGATCCAGTACAGATACGCAGTATTTT

j_gene: TRBJ1-1
abundance: few
v_gene: TRBV19
d_gene: .
CDR3aa: CASSRRGITEAFF
CDR3nt: TGTGCCAGTAGCCGAAGAGGCATCACTGAAGCTTTCTTT